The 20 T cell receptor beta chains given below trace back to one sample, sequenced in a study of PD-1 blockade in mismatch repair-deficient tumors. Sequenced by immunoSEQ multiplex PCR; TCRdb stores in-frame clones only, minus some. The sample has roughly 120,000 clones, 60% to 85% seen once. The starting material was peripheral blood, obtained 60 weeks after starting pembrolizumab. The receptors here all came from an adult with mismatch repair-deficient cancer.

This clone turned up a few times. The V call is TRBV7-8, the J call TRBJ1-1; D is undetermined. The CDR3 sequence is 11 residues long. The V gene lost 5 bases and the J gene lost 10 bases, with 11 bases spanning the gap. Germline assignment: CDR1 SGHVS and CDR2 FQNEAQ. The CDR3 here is CASSTQDVAFF. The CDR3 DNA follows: TGTGCCAGCAGCACCCAGGACGTAGCTTTCTTT.

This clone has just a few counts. CDR3 nucleotides: TGTGCCAGCAGTTTTGGACAGGGGAAGCAGTTCTTC. This encodes CASSFGQGKQFF. V is TRBV27 and J is TRBJ2-1, with 9 bases matching TRBD1. The CDR3 sequence is 12 residues long. Germline values: CDR1 MNHEY, CDR2 SMNVEV (reference sequence). Trimming cost V 3 bases and J 11 bases; bases outside gene matches: 2.

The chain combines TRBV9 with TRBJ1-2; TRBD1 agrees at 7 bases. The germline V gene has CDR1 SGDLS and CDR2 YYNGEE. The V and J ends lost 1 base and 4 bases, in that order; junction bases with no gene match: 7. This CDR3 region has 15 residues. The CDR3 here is CASSVQGELGYGYTF. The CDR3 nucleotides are TGTGCCAGCAGCGTACAGGGGGAACTAGGCTATGGCTACACCTTC.

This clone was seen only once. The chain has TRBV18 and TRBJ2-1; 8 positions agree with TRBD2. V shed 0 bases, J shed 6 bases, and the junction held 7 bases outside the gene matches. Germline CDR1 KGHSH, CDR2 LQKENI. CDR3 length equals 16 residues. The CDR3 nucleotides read TGTGCCAGCTCACCACCGGGATTAGCGGGGTCCAATGAGCAGTTCTTC. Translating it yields CASSPPGLAGSNEQFF.

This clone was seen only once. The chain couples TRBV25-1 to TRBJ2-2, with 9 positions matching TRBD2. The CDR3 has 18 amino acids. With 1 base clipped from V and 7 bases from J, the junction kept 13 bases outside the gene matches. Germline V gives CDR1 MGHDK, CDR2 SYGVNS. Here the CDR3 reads CASSEWATSGESFGELFF. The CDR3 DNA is TGTGCCAGCAGTGAATGGGCGACTAGCGGAGAAAGTTTCGGGGAGCTGTTTTTT.

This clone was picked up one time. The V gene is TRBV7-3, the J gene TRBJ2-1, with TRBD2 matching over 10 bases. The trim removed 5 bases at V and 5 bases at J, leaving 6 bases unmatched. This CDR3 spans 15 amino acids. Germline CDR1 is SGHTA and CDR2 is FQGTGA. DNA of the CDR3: TGTGCCAGCAGCCCCAGTAGCGGGAGGCACAATGAGCAGTTCTTC. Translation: CASSPSSGRHNEQFF.

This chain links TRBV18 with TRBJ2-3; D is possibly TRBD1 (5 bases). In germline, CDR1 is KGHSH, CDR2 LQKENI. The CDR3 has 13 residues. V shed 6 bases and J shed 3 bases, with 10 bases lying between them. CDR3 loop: CASSDSITDTQYF. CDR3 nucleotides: TGTGCCAGCTCCGACAGTATAACAGATACGCAGTATTTT.

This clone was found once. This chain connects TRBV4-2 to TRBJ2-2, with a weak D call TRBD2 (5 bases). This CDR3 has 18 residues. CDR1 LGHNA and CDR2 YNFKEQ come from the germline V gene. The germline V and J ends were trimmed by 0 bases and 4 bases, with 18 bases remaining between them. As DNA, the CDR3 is TGTGCCAGCAGCCAAGATCTTCCGGGCGGGCTCTCCACCGGGGAGCTGTTTTTT. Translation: CASSQDLPGGLSTGELFF.

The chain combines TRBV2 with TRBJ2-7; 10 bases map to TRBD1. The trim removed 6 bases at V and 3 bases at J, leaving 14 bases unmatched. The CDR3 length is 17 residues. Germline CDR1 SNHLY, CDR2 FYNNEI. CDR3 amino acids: CASSVLPPGQGYYEQYF. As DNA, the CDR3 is TGTGCCAGCAGCGTGTTACCACCGGGACAGGGGTACTACGAGCAGTACTTC.

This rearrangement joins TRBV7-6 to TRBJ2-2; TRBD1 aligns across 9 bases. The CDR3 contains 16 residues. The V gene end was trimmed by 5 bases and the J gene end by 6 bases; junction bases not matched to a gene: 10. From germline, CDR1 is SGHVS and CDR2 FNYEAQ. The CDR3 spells CASSPNPGTGSGELFF. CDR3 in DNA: TGTGCCAGCAGCCCTAATCCCGGGACAGGGTCCGGGGAGCTGTTTTTT.

CDR3 sequence: CASSQELPTSGSGYEQYF. CDR3 in DNA: TGCGCCAGCAGCCAAGAATTGCCGACTAGCGGGAGTGGCTACGAGCAGTACTTC. This chain uses TRBV4-3 with TRBJ2-7, with 12 bases aligning to TRBD2. CDR3 size: 18 residues. Germline CDR1 and CDR2: LGHNA and YSLEER. J gave up 3 bases and V 0 bases, and 9 bases lay outside the gene matches.

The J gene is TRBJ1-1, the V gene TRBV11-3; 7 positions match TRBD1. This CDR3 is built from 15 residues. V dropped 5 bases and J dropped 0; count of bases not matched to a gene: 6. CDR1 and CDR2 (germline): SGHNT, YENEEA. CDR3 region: CASSTRQGMNTEAFF. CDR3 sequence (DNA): TGTGCCAGCAGCACTCGACAGGGAATGAACACTGAAGCTTTCTTT. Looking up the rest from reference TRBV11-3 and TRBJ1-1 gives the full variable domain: EAGVVQSPRYKIIEKKQPVAFWCNPISGHNTLYWYLQNLGQGPELLIRYENEEAVDDSQLPKDRFSAERLKGVDSTLKIQPAELGDSAVYLCASSTRQGMNTEAFFGQGTRLTVV.

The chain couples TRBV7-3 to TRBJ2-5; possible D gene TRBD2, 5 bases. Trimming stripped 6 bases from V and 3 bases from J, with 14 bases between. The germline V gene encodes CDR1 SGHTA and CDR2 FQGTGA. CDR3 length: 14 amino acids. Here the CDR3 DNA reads TGTGCCAGCAGTCTCACGGGATCTGAAGAGACCCAGTACTTC. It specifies CASSLTGSEETQYF.

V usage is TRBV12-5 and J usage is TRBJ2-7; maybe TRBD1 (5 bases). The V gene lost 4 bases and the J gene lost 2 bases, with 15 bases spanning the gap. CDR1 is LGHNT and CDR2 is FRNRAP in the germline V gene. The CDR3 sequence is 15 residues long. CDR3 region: CASGSLQGETYEQYF. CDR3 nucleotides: TGTGCTAGTGGTTCCCTTCAGGGCGAGACCTACGAGCAGTACTTC.

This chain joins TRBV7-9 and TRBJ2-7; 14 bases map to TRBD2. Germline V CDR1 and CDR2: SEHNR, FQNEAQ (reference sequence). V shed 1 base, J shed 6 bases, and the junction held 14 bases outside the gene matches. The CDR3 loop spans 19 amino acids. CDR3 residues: CASSLVTSLGTSGSIEQYF. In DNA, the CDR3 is TGTGCCAGCAGCTTAGTAACTTCTTTAGGGACTAGCGGGAGTATCGAGCAGTACTTC.

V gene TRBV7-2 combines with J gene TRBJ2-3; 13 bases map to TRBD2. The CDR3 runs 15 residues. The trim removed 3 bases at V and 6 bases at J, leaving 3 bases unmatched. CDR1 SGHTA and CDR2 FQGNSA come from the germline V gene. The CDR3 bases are TGTGCCAGCAGCTTGCCGGGACTAGCGGGGGATACGCAGTATTTT. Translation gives CASSLPGLAGDTQYF.

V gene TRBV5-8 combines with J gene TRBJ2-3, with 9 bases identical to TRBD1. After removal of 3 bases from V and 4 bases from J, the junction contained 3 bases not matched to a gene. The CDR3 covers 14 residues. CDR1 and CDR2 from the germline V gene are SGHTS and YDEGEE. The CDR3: CASSSWTGADTQYF. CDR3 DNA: TGTGCCAGCAGCTCGTGGACAGGGGCAGATACGCAGTATTTT.

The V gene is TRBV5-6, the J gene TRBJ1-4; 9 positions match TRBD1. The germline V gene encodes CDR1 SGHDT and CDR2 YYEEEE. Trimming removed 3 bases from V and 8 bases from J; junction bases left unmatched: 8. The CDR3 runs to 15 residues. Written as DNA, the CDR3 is TGTGCCAGCAGCTCCACCGGGACAGGGCGGGAAAAACTGTTTTTT. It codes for CASSSTGTGREKLFF. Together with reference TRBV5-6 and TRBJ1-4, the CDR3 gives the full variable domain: DAGVTQSPTHLIKTRGQQVTLRCSPKSGHDTVSWYQQALGQGPQFIFQYYEEEERQRGNFPDRFSGHQFPNYSSELNVNALLLGDSALYLCASSSTGTGREKLFFGSGTQLSVL.

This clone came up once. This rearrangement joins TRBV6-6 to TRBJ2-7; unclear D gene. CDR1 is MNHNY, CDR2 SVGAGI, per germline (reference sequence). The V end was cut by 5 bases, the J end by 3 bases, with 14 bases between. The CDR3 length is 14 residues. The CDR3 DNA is TGTGCCAGCAGTCGGGCCCAGGTCCTCTACGAGCAGTACTTC. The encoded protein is CASSRAQVLYEQYF.

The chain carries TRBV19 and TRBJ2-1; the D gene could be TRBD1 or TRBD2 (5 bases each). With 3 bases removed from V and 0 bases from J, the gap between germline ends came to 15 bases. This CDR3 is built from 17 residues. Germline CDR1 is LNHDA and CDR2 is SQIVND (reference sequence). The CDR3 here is CASSMGEHRSSYNEQFF. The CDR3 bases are TGTGCCAGTAGTATGGGGGAACACCGGAGCTCCTACAATGAGCAGTTCTTC. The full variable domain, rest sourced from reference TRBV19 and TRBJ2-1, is DGGITQSPKYLFRKEGQNVTLSCEQNLNHDAMYWYRQDPGQGLRLIYYSQIVNDFQKGDIAEGYSVSREKKESFPLTVTSAQKNPTAFYLCASSMGEHRSSYNEQFFGPGTRLTVL.